This TCR beta chain stems from a study of cytomegalovirus exposure and HLA in healthy donors (dated by TCRdb to the late 2010s). In terms of the full investigation: In an earlier analysis of fewer than 750 of the donors, 276 Gb of sequence data and 100 million or so unique TCR beta sequences from about 179 million T cells were reported. A separate validation cohort of over 95 different subjects was used in addition to the approximately 610-subject first cohort. Among 350 to 400 genotyped donors of the cohort, an average of approximately 230,000 unique TCR beta nucleotide sequences were sequenced per donor, 15% to 20% of them non-productive. A handful of DR-DQ haplotypes were handled as single units for association and clustering because linkage in the cohort was strong. In a later analysis, previously published TCR beta repertoires from several hundred donors were re-analyzed and high-resolution HLA genotyping was added so that TCR occurrence patterns could be studied. An earlier analysis of more than 450 of the donors used high-throughput TCR beta sequencing to judge whether each TCR beta V gene segment behaved as functional or pseudogenic. Of the roughly 400 genotyped donors, approximately 80% fell in the genetic ancestry cluster associated with self-reported Caucasian donors. Every discovery cohort repertoire had been produced on one sequencing platform. High-throughput TCR immunosequencing, statistical association of individual TCRs with disease status, and machine learning were combined to predict cytomegalovirus infection status. The T cell repertoires of around 730 subjects were profiled by immunosequencing and related to cytomegalovirus serostatus. The number of donors typed differed by locus, with 629-630 for A, B, C, DRB1 and DQB1, roughly 520 for DQA1, 600 to 610 for DPA1, and around 430 for DPB1. Alongside the repertoire data, information on donor age, sex, ethnicity and CMV serostatus was compiled. Genome-wide SNP genotypes for about 65% of the roughly 700 donors were used in a later genetic analysis, which treated that subset as a discovery cohort. HLA typing covered class I and class II loci at four-digit resolution. The aim of the study was to test whether cataloging public T cell receptors could identify signatures of past pathogen exposure. Rather than drawing on any new phenotypic data, the later analysis identified candidate immune exposures from TCR beta sequences and the way those sequences occurred across donors. Approximately 310 gigabases of sequencing data and approximately 85 million unique TCR sequences were included in an early release covering about 700 HLA-typed donors. Overall study outcomes, separate from this receptor: A later analysis found that TCR association rates varied across HLA loci, with DRB1 alleles showing the most associated TCRs and HLA-C alleles the fewest. In a later genetic analysis, fewer N-insertions in productive TCRs were reported among donors in an Asian-associated ancestry cluster than the roughly 710-donor mean. In a later analysis, some 18,000 TCR beta sequences were associated with specific HLA alleles at a false discovery rate of 0.05. In an earlier analysis of some 500 of the donors, most TCR beta V segments appeared in productive rearrangements about 87% or about 30% of the time, broadly matching IMGT annotations. A cluster of highly shared sequence variants was judged likely to represent a technical artifact of the sequencing pipeline. Cytomegalovirus status was reported to be diagnosed by the classifier with high specificity and sensitivity in both the original and validation cohorts. A later analysis found that HLA-associated TCR beta chains were more clonally expanded and had lower generation probabilities than equally common non-associated chains. Several of the top co-occurrence clusters appeared to be linked to parvovirus B19, influenza, CMV and Epstein-Barr virus, according to a later analysis. The authors suggested that the approach could potentially be generalized to other disease states and immunological phenotypes. Correlated functional status among segregating V segments might be attributable to linkage disequilibrium, but an unknown experimental factor could not be ruled out. In a later genetic analysis, a missense DCLRE1C variant was associated with V-gene and J-gene trimming of TCR beta chains, and the association was replicated in an independent cohort. The cohort was sequenced for TCR beta chains only, and without alpha or paired-chain data the features that could be detected were limited. A further reported finding was that TCR beta sequences accurately predicted the HLA-A and HLA-B alleles for most subjects in the first cohort. HLA typing was unavailable for some donors at each locus, so association tests used only the typed subset. In vitro tests confirmed that a few of the cytomegalovirus-associated TCR beta chains recognize cytomegalovirus antigens. Most TCR sequences were seen in very few donors, while some public TCRs were found in many individuals. When HLA alleles, especially DR and DQ, strongly co-occurred, TCR associations were difficult to assign to individual alleles. Presence/absence analyses assumed roughly uniform sequencing depth across donors, an assumption that may not hold. In the study, around 150 TCR beta chains were listed as associated with cytomegalovirus. About 15 rarely observed V segments, including chromosome 9 orphons, were excluded from the earlier analysis of several hundred of the donors because counts were too low. Most CMV-associated TCR beta chains appeared to be HLA-restricted in a later analysis, and the HLA associations seemed to be driven largely by CMV exposure. Immune exposure information for the cohort was limited to CMV serostatus.

The cohort consisted of some 670 healthy bone marrow donors. At the time of sampling, all cohort members were nominally healthy, though unrecorded immune exposures were likely present. The donor tested CMV seronegative and was one of the 352 seronegative cohort members. A peripheral blood sample was collected from each donor, and TCR beta sequencing was performed on peripheral blood mononuclear cells. Genomic DNA extraction from the blood cell samples was performed with the Qiagen DNeasy Blood Extraction Kit. A remark on this clone: Its antigen remains unidentified. Its ends do not fully match the called genes, so a read error is possible.

Receptor libraries were prepared by the immunoSEQ multiplex PCR assay. For the multiplex PCR, a mixture combining 60 forward primers for TCR Vbeta segments and 13 reverse primers for TCR Jbeta segments was used. The CDR3 region of rearranged TCR beta genes was amplified from genomic DNA by a multiplex PCR assay. The amplified TCR beta libraries were sequenced on the Illumina HiSeq System as 87-base-pair reads. In the paper's pipeline: A later analysis tallied 70 million to 100 million unique TCR beta chains across the roughly 610 repertoires, and approximately 11 million of those chains were shared by two or more donors. To remove PCR and sequencing errors, raw reads were error-corrected and collapsed into unique sequences using a nearest-neighbor algorithm that merged closely related sequences. To assign V, D and J gene segments, CDR3 sequences were aligned to IMGT reference sequences. For a sequence to be retained, a match of at least six nucleotides to both a V gene segment and a J gene segment was required. A rearrangement was called productive if the CDR3 had no stop codons and remained in frame with V and J, and every other rearrangement was called non-productive. Following IMGT convention, CDR3 was defined as the stretch from the second conserved V-encoded cysteine to the conserved J-encoded phenylalanine. The earlier analysis of fewer than 750 of the donors excluded sequences that lacked an unambiguous match to a single V gene segment. In an earlier analysis of some 590 of the donors, V segments were called functional above 56.7% productive rearrangements and were called segregating when the between-donor standard deviation exceeded 5%. A statistical classification framework was built for diagnosing cytomegalovirus status from the catalog of TCR beta chain sequences. V and J gene assignment, in a later analysis, came from comparing TCR nucleotide sequences with IMGT/GENE-DB human TR gene sequences. A later analysis assigned CDR3 sequences and most-parsimonious VDJ recombination scenarios with the TCRdist pipeline. In a later analysis, every TCR beta chain was defined by the combination of its CDR3 amino acid sequence and its V-gene family, and reads without a unique V-gene family were dropped. As a way to deal with suspected cross-contamination and a sequencing artifact, a later analysis dropped roughly 620 nucleotide sequences that were highly shared and had low generation probability. In a later analysis, a clonal expansion index for each public chain was calculated from normalized within-repertoire ranks of inferred template counts. In a later analysis, generation probabilities were computed using a VDJ recombination model fitted to out-of-frame rearrangements, and the results were checked against IGoR. A later analysis scored TCR-TCR, TCR-HLA and TCR-CMV co-occurrence with hypergeometric tests, applying a repertoire-size bias correction to TCR pairs. A later analysis estimated false discovery rates by permuting HLA or CMV assignments 20 times. In a later analysis, co-occurring TCRs were grouped with DBSCAN, and TCRdist sequence similarity was added when clustering was performed within HLA-allele-positive subsets. Repertoires with fewer than 30,000 or more than 120,000 public chains were left out of co-occurrence clustering, as were a handful of repertoires with anomalous nucleotide sharing. TCRdb's version of the immuneACCESS table is confined to in-frame rearrangements and falls short of the full clone set. An unresolved V gene accounts for under half of the shortfall where checked; the remainder is of unknown origin. For V, J and clone size, that table is used; D and trimming come from the DNA. In this sample the table shows 130,000 to 150,000 clones, nearly 80% of which occur a single time. The ten largest clones capture 4.5% to 6% of the sample.

The sequence derives from a male donor in good health and CMV-seronegative. Specimen: PBMCs.

The CDR3 region has the sequence CSSSSLREVHNEQFF. The DNA sequence is given as TGTTCCAGCAGCTCCCTCAGGGAGGTCCACAATGAGCAGTTCTTC. Recombination linked TRBV7-9 to TRBJ2-1, and perhaps TRBD2 as D gene, on 6 matching bases. From the cysteine through the phenylalanine, the CDR3 covers 15 amino acids. The only DNA kept is the CDR3, 45 bases in frame from the first base. The germline V gene (reference sequence) supplies CDR1 SEHNR and CDR2 FQNEAQ.